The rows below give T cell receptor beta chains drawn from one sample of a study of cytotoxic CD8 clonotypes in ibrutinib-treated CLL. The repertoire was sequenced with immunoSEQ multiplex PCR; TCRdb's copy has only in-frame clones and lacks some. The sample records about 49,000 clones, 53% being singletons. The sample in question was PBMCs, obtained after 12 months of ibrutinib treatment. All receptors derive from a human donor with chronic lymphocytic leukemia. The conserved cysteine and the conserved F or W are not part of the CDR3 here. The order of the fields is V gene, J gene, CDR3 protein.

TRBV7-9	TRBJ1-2	ASSLGLDRRGVGYT
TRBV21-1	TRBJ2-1	ATLQGASYNEQF
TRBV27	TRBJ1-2	ASSLGGNYGYT
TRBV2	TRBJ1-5	ASSEAKGLSPQH
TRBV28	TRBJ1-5	ASTYGVRSNQPQH
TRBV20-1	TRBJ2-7	SLESYEQY
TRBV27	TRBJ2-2	ASSPWANAGELF
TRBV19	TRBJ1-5	ASSIHNQPQH
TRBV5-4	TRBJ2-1	ASSRTGDGEQF
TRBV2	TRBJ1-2	ASRLGGGYGYT
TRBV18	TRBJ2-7	ASSQGTGGRSEQY
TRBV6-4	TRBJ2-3	ASSDPGLGTDTQY
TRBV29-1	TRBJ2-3	SVDRRTDTQY
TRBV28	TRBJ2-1	ATSLAGGNEQF
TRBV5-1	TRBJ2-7	ASSVGTGDKQY
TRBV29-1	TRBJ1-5	SVAEMDNQPQH
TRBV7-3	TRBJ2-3	ASSQGGSTDTQY
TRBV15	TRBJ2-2	ATSRGKGRGTGELF
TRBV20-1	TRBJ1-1	SARGLGEAF
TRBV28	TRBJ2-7	ATTKTGKDYEQY
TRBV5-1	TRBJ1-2	ASSLATSGLYGYT
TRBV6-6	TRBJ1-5	ASTGRRPDQPQH
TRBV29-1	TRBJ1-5	SGGYSNQPQH
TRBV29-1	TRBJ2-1	SVTGTLRNEQF
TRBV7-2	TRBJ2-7	ASSFTLAVLTYEQY
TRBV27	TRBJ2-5	ASRETGQGYSETQY
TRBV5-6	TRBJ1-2	ASSPGRAYGYT
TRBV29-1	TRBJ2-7	SVRPGQGSYEQY
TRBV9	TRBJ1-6	ASSVVGKDRGLISPLH
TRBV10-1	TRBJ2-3	ASILLGTREQPDTQY
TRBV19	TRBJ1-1	ASSYWDGLNTEAF
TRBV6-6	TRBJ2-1	AIGNEQF
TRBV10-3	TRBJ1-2	ASSGRNAGQGPGYT
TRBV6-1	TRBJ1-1	ASAARALTSEAF
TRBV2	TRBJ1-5	ASSGRGNQPQH
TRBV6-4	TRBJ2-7	ASMKGALSYEQY
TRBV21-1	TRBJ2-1	ASSLRDIPYNEQF
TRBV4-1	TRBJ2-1	ASSQGPLDEQF
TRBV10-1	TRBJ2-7	ASSDTGTAYEQY
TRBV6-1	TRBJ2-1	ASSDRREGAGEQF
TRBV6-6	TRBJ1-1	ASSYTGSRTEAF
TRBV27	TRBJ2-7	ASSLSRLVGEQY
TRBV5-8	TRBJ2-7	ASSFDPGQGEYEQY
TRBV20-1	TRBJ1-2	RAPYGYT
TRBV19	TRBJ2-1	ATKGLAGFNEQF
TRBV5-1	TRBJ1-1	ASSQEGGSSTEAF
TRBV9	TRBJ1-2	ASSVRSEAYGYT
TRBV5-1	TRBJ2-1	ASSLGQYNEQF
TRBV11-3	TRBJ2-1	ASSQGLSSYNDGQF
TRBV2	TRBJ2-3	ASNGRGGSTDTQY
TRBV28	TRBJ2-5	ASSSGHYQKPQETQY
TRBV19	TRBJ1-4	ASSMAGEGEKLF
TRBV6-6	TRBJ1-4	ASSYSNEKLF